This TCR beta chain was sequenced during a study of T cells in Graves' hyperthyroidism and ophthalmopathy. Looked up from germline, CDR1 is SQVTM and CDR2 is ANQGSEA. V dropped 5 bases and J dropped 6; count of bases not matched to a gene: 10. The CDR3 sequence is 15 residues long. Amplification targeted TCR beta CDR3 regions from RNA transcripts. The HTBI set primed first-round TCR CDR3 RT-PCR. TCRdb re-analysed the multiplex PCR reads in MiXCR, keeping a single row per CDR3 protein. The table includes a few hundred thousand distinct CDR3 sequences, about a sixth detected once. The rearrangement joins TRBV29-1 to TRBJ2-3, with TRBD2 matching over 11 bases. Sequencing input: blood. The clonotype comes from a woman in her forties or fifties with Graves' hyperthyroidism. The CDR3 region is CSVRPGLAARDTQYF. The DNA of the CDR3 is TGCAGCGTTAGACCGGGACTAGCGGCCCGTGATACGCAGTATTTT.